This TCR beta chain was recovered during a study of neoadjuvant anti-PD-1 for oral cavity cancer. The repertoire was sequenced with immunoSEQ multiplex PCR; TCRdb's copy has only in-frame clones and lacks some. The sample consists of more than 25,000 clones, around four fifths of them appearing once. The CDR3 is made up of 14 amino acids. V lost 0 bases and J 5 bases, leaving 8 bases between the germline ends. Time point given: after neoadjuvant nivolumab, at surgical resection. The patients had HPV-negative, locally advanced oral cavity squamous cell carcinoma. The material was PBMCs, obtained after nivolumab (anti-PD-1) treatment. This receptor was identified in a person aged 35 to 85 with oral cavity squamous cell carcinoma. The rearrangement uses TRBV6-7 and TRBJ2-1; D is tentatively TRBD1 or TRBD2 (5 bases each). TRBV6-7 is noted as an ORF with a role that remains uncertain. The CDR3 is CASSYSGPHNEQFF. CDR3 DNA: TGTGCCAGCAGTTACTCGGGACCCCACAATGAGCAGTTCTTC.